One sample yielded the 21 T cell receptor beta chains listed below, sequenced in a study of blood T cell repertoires in COVID-19. Profiling relied on immunoSEQ multiplex PCR, and the TCRdb table lists in-frame clones only, not all of them. The sample consists of about 260,000 clones, approximately 92% of them appearing once. Sequenced input: peripheral blood. These receptors came from a person under 35 with COVID-19, enrolled during active disease.

The J gene is TRBJ2-2, the V gene TRBV5-6; D is unresolved. CDR1 is SGHDT and CDR2 is YYEEEE in the germline V gene. Trimming removed 4 bases from V and 1 base from J, with 17 bases in between. This CDR3 is built from 17 residues. CDR3 in DNA: TGTGCCAGCAGCCCGATCCCCCAAGCTGGGAACACCGGGGAGCTGTTTTTT. This encodes CASSPIPQAGNTGELFF. The entire variable domain, with the rest obtained from reference TRBV5-6 and TRBJ2-2, is as follows: DAGVTQSPTHLIKTRGQQVTLRCSPKSGHDTVSWYQQALGQGPQFIFQYYEEEERQRGNFPDRFSGHQFPNYSSELNVNALLLGDSALYLCASSPIPQAGNTGELFFGEGSRLTVL.

The chain joins TRBV5-1 to TRBJ2-1; 7 bases are a match to TRBD2. Per the germline V gene, CDR1 is SGHRS and CDR2 is YFSETQ. The CDR3 totals 14 residues. V gave up 4 bases and J gave up 7 bases; unmatched junction bases: 8. As DNA, the CDR3 is TGCGCCAGCAGCCCCCCAAGCGGGATGAATGAGCAGTTCTTC. Its protein is CASSPPSGMNEQFF.

This sequence joins TRBV27 and TRBJ2-2, with 8 bases that match TRBD1. This CDR3 contains 15 residues. Germline CDR1 MNHEY, CDR2 SMNVEV (reference sequence). The V segment lost 4 bases and the J segment 7 bases; nucleotides outside the gene matches: 8. The CDR3 bases are TGTGCCAGCAGTTCGACAGGGGCAGGTAGCGGGGAGCTGTTTTTT. Residues: CASSSTGAGSGELFF.

The chain's CDR3 is CASSYRGEGQTQYF. CDR3 DNA sequence: TGTGCCAGCAGCTACCGGGGAGAAGGGCAGACCCAGTACTTC. The gene calls are TRBV5-4 and TRBJ2-5; the D gene is possibly TRBD2 (5 bases). This CDR3 contains 14 residues. Trimming took 3 bases from V and 6 from J, leaving 15 bases between them. Germline V gene lookup returns CDR1 SGHNT and CDR2 YYREEE (reference sequence). Combining the CDR3 with reference TRBV5-4 and TRBJ2-5 gives the whole variable domain ETGVTQSPTHLIKTRGQQVTLRCSSQSGHNTVSWYQQALGQGPQFIFQYYREEENGRGNFPPRFSGLQFPNYSSELNVNALELDDSALYLCASSYRGEGQTQYFGPGTRLLVL.

The count of this clone is one. The chain recombines TRBV9 with TRBJ1-1, with D maybe TRBD1 (6 bases). The length of the CDR3 is 13 residues. CDR1 is SGDLS, CDR2 YYNGEE, per germline. Trimming cost V 3 bases and J 3 bases, with 9 bases left between them. In DNA form, the CDR3 reads TGTGCCAGCAGCGGGCAGGGGTACACTGAAGCTTTCTTT. It yields the protein CASSGQGYTEAFF.

DNA of the CDR3: TGTGCCATCAGTGAACAGGGTAACACAGATACGCAGTATTTT. Translation: CAISEQGNTDTQYF. The rearrangement joins TRBV10-3 to TRBJ2-3; D perhaps matches TRBD1 (6 bases). Germline lookup yields CDR1 ENHRY and CDR2 SYGVKD. V was clipped by 3 bases and J by 2 bases, with 9 bases between them. The CDR3 totals 14 residues.

This clone appeared once. This sequence joins TRBV9 and TRBJ1-1; no clear D. The germline V and J ends were trimmed by 4 bases and 0 bases, with 10 bases remaining between them. Germline assignment: CDR1 SGDLS and CDR2 YYNGEE. The CDR3 has 14 residues. The CDR3 DNA reads TGTGCCAGCAGCCCCCCCGGGATGAACACTGAAGCTTTCTTT. Its protein product is CASSPPGMNTEAFF. Variable domain in full (rest from reference TRBV9 and TRBJ1-1): DSGVTQTPKHLITATGQRVTLRCSPRSGDLSVYWYQQSLDQGLQFLIQYYNGEERAKGNILERFSAQQFPDLHSELNLSSLELGDSALYFCASSPPGMNTEAFFGQGTRLTVV.

This clone came up a few times. The J gene is TRBJ2-7, the V gene TRBV14; D ambiguous. The CDR3 extends over 14 amino acids. Per the germline V gene, CDR1 is SGHDN and CDR2 is FVKESK. Trimming removed 1 base at V and 3 bases at J, with 10 bases between. The CDR3: CASSQGGRSYEQYF. The CDR3 DNA follows: TGTGCCAGCAGCCAAGGAGGCAGAAGCTACGAGCAGTACTTC.

This clone is a singleton in its sample. V gene TRBV7-9 combines with J gene TRBJ2-2; perhaps TRBD2 as D (6 bases). V gave up 3 bases and J gave up 8 bases, with 16 bases separating them. Per the germline V gene, CDR1 is SEHNR and CDR2 is FQNEAQ (reference sequence). The CDR3 has 15 residues. The CDR3 is CASSFSRQLAGELFF. For the CDR3, the DNA is TGTGCCAGCAGCTTCAGCAGACAACTAGCTGGGGAGCTGTTTTTT.

The chain is built from TRBV2 and TRBJ1-6; TRBD1 matches 10 bases. V lost 5 bases and J lost 4; bases outside the gene matches: 2. The CDR3 runs to 15 residues. Germline CDR1 SNHLY, CDR2 FYNNEI. CDR3 DNA: TGTGCCAGCAGTAGGGACAGGGGTTATAATTCACCCCTCCACTTT. Translated, it gives CASSRDRGYNSPLHF.

The V and J genes are TRBV24-1 and TRBJ2-1; 16 bases are a match to TRBD2. CDR1 and CDR2 from the germline V gene are KGHDR and SFDVKD. The CDR3 has 19 residues. The V segment lost 4 bases and the J segment 0 bases; nucleotides outside the gene matches: 5. CDR3 protein: CATSEPGLAGGSSYNEQFF. The CDR3 bases are TGTGCCACCAGTGAGCCGGGACTAGCGGGAGGGAGCTCCTACAATGAGCAGTTCTTC.

As DNA, the CDR3 is TGCGCCAGCAGCAAGGACAGAGACACTGAAGCTTTCTTT. As protein: CASSKDRDTEAFF. The chain couples TRBV5-1 to TRBJ1-1; possible D gene TRBD1, 6 bases. Germline CDR1 reads SGHRS; CDR2 reads YFSETQ. With 4 bases removed from V and 3 bases from J, the gap between germline ends came to 10 bases. The CDR3 sequence is 13 residues long.

The genes are TRBV19 and TRBJ2-1; D is unresolved. Trimming left V 5 bases short and J 5 bases short, with 13 bases between. Germline CDR1 reads LNHDA; CDR2 reads SQIVND (reference sequence). The CDR3 sequence is 14 residues long. CDR3 protein: CASSAVQGDNEQFF. The DNA of the CDR3 is TGTGCCAGTAGTGCCGTTCAAGGAGACAATGAGCAGTTCTTC. The whole variable domain, filled in from reference TRBV19 and TRBJ2-1, reads DGGITQSPKYLFRKEGQNVTLSCEQNLNHDAMYWYRQDPGQGLRLIYYSQIVNDFQKGDIAEGYSVSREKKESFPLTVTSAQKNPTAFYLCASSAVQGDNEQFFGPGTRLTVL.

The chain joins TRBV13 to TRBJ1-2; tentatively, D is TRBD1 (6 bases). Germline assignment: CDR1 PRHDT and CDR2 FYEKMQ (reference sequence). Trimming took off 5 bases at V and 5 bases at J, with 15 bases between the two ends. The CDR3 runs to 14 residues. CDR3 in amino acids: CASSTRTEDYGYTF. In DNA, the CDR3 is TGTGCCAGCAGCACCCGGACAGAGGATTATGGCTACACCTTC.

The chain couples TRBV6-1 to TRBJ1-5; 7 bases agree with TRBD1. The CDR3 totals 15 residues. The V segment lost 3 bases and the J segment 4 bases; nucleotides outside the gene matches: 6. Germline V gives CDR1 MNHNS, CDR2 SASEGT. The CDR3 coding sequence is TGTGCCAGCAGTGATTTTCGGGGACAGAATCAGCCCCAGCATTTT. Translated: CASSDFRGQNQPQHF.

J is TRBJ2-5 and V is TRBV4-1, with a possible D match to TRBD2 (5 bases). The CDR3 contains 17 residues. Germline assignment: CDR1 MGHRA and CDR2 YSYEKL. V was trimmed by 0 bases and J by 6 bases, leaving 20 bases between them. Written as DNA, the CDR3 is TGCGCCAGCAGCCAAGACCTTACAGAAGGGCGGGTAAAGACCCAGTACTTC. It translates to CASSQDLTEGRVKTQYF.

This chain links TRBV11-2 with TRBJ2-3, with 11 bases aligning to TRBD2. V lost 1 base and J lost 4; bases outside the gene matches: 1. The CDR3 is 15 residues long. From germline, CDR1 is SGHAT and CDR2 FQNNGV. The CDR3 region has the DNA TGTGCCAGCAGCTTAGGACTAGCGGGACCAGATACGCAGTATTTT. Translating it yields CASSLGLAGPDTQYF.

V usage is TRBV3-1 (or the pseudogene TRBV3-2) and J usage is TRBJ1-6, with D hard to call. CDR3 length: 14 amino acids. Looked up from germline, CDR1 is LGHDT and CDR2 is YNNKEL (reference sequence). V was pared by 1 base and J by 7 bases, with 8 bases between. CDR3 sequence: CASSQGHPNSPLHF. In DNA form, the CDR3 reads TGTGCCAGCAGCCAAGGACACCCGAATTCACCCCTCCACTTT.

The CDR3 nucleotides are TGTGCCAGCAGCAAAGGGCAGGCCAGATCCTACGAGCAGTACTTC. Its translation is CASSKGQARSYEQYF. The chain carries TRBV21-1 and TRBJ2-7; the D call in the table, TRBD1, was not verified against the DNA. TRBV21-1 is a pseudogene. The CDR3 covers 15 residues.

This clone was seen only a few times. The CDR3 nucleotides read TGTGCCAGCTCTCCTACGATTGACGGGAGTCTGTATGGCTACACCTTC. As protein: CASSPTIDGSLYGYTF. V is TRBV18 and J is TRBJ1-2; D not certain. The V end was cut by 6 bases, the J end by 5 bases, with 22 bases between. The CDR3 length is 16 residues. From germline, CDR1 is KGHSH and CDR2 LQKENI.

The J gene is TRBJ1-2, the V gene TRBV5-4, with unresolved D. CDR3 size: 15 residues. The germline V gene has CDR1 SGHNT and CDR2 YYREEE (reference sequence). V was trimmed by 4 bases and J by 2 bases, leaving 15 bases between them. The CDR3 loop is CASSPAGGVNYGYTF. CDR3 nucleotide sequence: TGTGCCAGCAGCCCGGCGGGAGGTGTGAACTATGGCTACACCTTC.